The 13 T cell receptor beta chains below come from one sample, sequenced in a study of T cells after yellow fever vaccination. TCRdb re-analysed the 5' RACE reads in MiXCR, keeping a single row per CDR3 protein. The table has roughly 140,000 distinct CDR3 sequences, 7.7% seen once; the top ten hold about 0.73%. The sequencing used CD4+ T cells sorted from PBMCs, collected 5 days after the yellow fever booster vaccination. The receptors were gathered from a man aged 25-45 years who received the YFV17D yellow fever vaccine.

The sample holds many counts of this clonotype. This chain connects TRBV3-1 to TRBJ1-4, with unresolved D. The length of the CDR3 is 10 residues. V was pared by 5 bases and J by 13 bases, with 8 bases between. CDR1 and CDR2 (germline): LGHDT, YNNKEL (reference sequence). The CDR3 region has the DNA TGTGCCAGCAGCGGACGGACACTGTTTTTT. The encoded protein is CASSGRTLFF.

This clonotype was recorded many times. This chain links TRBV20-1 with TRBJ2-7; TRBD2 matches 12 bases. The CDR3 is 15 amino acids. Trimming took 6 bases from V and 2 from J; bases not matched to a gene: 8. Germline CDR1 DFQATT, CDR2 SNEGSKA (reference sequence). The DNA for the CDR3 is TGCAGTGCCGGAAGACTAGCGGGAGACGCCTACGAGCAGTACTTC. Its translation: CSAGRLAGDAYEQYF.

There are a few counts of this clonotype. One end of the junction does not line up with germline, which may come from a read error. The V call is TRBV20-1, the J call TRBJ1-1; D is possibly TRBD1 (6 bases). The CDR3 is 16 amino acids. Germline V gives CDR1 DFQATT, CDR2 SNEGSKA (reference sequence). CDR3 sequence reads: CCARGPPGHGNTEAFF. The CDR3 DNA follows: TGCTGTGCTAGAGGACCTCCGGGACACGGGAACACTGAAGCTTTCTTT.

This clonotype was picked up many times. J is TRBJ2-3 and V is TRBV2; D possibly corresponds to TRBD1 (5 bases). V lost 2 bases and J lost 2, with 8 bases in between. This CDR3 comprises 14 residues. Germline-derived CDR1 and CDR2 are SNHLY and FYNNEI. CDR3 amino acids: CASSEQGDTDTQYF. DNA for the CDR3: TGTGCCAGCAGTGAACAGGGCGACACAGATACGCAGTATTTT.

The gene calls are TRBV20-1 and TRBJ2-7; 10 bases are shared with TRBD1. J lost 6 bases, V lost 5 bases, and 13 bases had no gene match. The CDR3 is 15 amino acids. CDR1 is DFQATT and CDR2 is SNEGSKA in the germline V gene (reference sequence). As DNA, the CDR3 is TGCAGTGCTCCCCAACCGGGACAGGGGAATTTCGAGCAGTACTTC. Translating gives CSAPQPGQGNFEQYF.

This clonotype occurred many times. The rearrangement uses TRBV29-1 and TRBJ2-1; 9 bases are a match to TRBD1. Germline V gene lookup returns CDR1 SQVTM and CDR2 ANQGSEA. The V gene end was trimmed by 1 base and the J gene end by 9 bases; junction bases not matched to a gene: 13. This CDR3 is 16 amino acids long. CDR3 loop: CSVEGGARDRVGEQFF. The CDR3, as DNA: TGCAGCGTTGAAGGTGGTGCTCGGGACAGGGTAGGTGAGCAGTTCTTC.

This clonotype was counted many times. The chain uses TRBV5-5 and TRBJ2-1; maybe TRBD2 (7 bases). The CDR3 extends over 14 amino acids. The V gene's germline CDR1 is SGHKS and CDR2 YYEKEE (reference sequence). V lost 6 bases to trimming and J lost 4 bases, with 14 bases between them. The CDR3 DNA reads TGTGCCAGCACCCCGGGGGGCAGATACAATGAGCAGTTCTTC. Translating it yields CASTPGGRYNEQFF.

This clonotype was recorded many times. This chain connects TRBV11-3 to TRBJ2-3; D gene uncertain. Germline CDR1 and CDR2: SGHNT and YENEEA. This CDR3 has 13 residues. Trimming removed 6 bases from V and 7 bases from J, with 14 bases in between. The CDR3 loop reads CASSSGSVHTQYF. CDR3 nucleotide sequence: TGTGCCAGCAGTTCAGGATCCGTCCATACGCAGTATTTT.

This clonotype was recorded at least ten times. This chain joins TRBV19 and TRBJ2-1; 14 bases are a match to TRBD2. The CDR3 has 13 residues. V was pared by 5 bases and J by 12 bases, with 3 bases of the junction left unmatched. Per germline, CDR1 LNHDA and CDR2 SQIVND (reference sequence). CDR3 in amino acids: CASSGTSGSVQFF. CDR3 coding DNA: TGTGCCAGTAGTGGGACTAGCGGGAGTGTGCAGTTCTTC.

This clonotype was detected ten times or more. The rearrangement uses TRBV20-1 and TRBJ2-1; D is unclear. V dropped 0 bases and J dropped 13 bases, with 13 bases sitting between them. CDR1 and CDR2 (germline): DFQATT, SNEGSKA (reference sequence). The CDR3 length is 12 residues. CDR3 sequence: CSARDLSALQFF. The CDR3 DNA follows: TGCAGTGCTAGAGATTTAAGCGCGCTTCAGTTCTTC.

This clonotype was detected many times. This chain uses TRBV12-3 or TRBV12-4 with TRBJ2-3; D gene ambiguous. The ends were cut back, 6 bases at V and 2 bases at J, with 15 bases in the middle. The CDR3 runs to 15 residues. The CDR3 here is CASRASGQNTDTQYF. CDR3 in DNA: TGTGCCAGCAGGGCCTCGGGCCAAAACACAGATACGCAGTATTTT.

The rearrangement links TRBV20-1 to TRBJ1-6, with TRBD1 as a possible D gene (5 bases). Germline V CDR1 and CDR2: DFQATT, SNEGSKA (reference sequence). There are 15 residues in the CDR3. V was shortened by 0 bases and J by 10 bases, with 16 bases between the two germline ends. The chain's CDR3 is CSARDKRGLTSPLHF. The CDR3 DNA reads as TGCAGTGCTAGAGATAAAAGGGGACTGACATCACCCCTCCACTTT.

This clonotype appeared many times. V and J are TRBV20-1 and TRBJ2-3; D gene unclear. From germline, CDR1 is DFQATT and CDR2 SNEGSKA (reference sequence). V was clipped by 7 bases and J by 1 base, with 15 bases between them. The CDR3 spans 14 residues. The CDR3: CSVAAPLGTDTQYF. CDR3 nucleotides: TGCAGTGTGGCGGCGCCACTGGGCACAGATACGCAGTATTTT.